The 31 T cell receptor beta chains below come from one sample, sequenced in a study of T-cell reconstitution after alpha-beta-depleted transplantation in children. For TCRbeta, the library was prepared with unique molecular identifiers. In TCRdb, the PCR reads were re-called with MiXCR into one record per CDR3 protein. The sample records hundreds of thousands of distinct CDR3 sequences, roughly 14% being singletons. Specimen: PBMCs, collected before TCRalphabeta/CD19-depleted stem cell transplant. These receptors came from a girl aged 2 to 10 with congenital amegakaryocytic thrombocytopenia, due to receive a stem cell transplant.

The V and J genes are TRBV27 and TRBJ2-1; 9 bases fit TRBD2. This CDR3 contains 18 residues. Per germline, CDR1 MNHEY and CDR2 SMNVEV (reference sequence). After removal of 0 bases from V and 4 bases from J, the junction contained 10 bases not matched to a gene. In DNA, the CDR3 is TGTGCCAGCAGTTTATCTCCTAGCGGGAACCCGTTTTACAATGAGCAGTTCTTC. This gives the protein CASSLSPSGNPFYNEQFF.

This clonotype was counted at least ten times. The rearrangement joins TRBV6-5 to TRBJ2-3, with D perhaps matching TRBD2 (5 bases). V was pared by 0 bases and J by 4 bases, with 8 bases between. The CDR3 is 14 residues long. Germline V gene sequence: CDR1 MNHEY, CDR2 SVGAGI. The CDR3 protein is CASSYSLAADTQYF. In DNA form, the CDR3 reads TGTGCCAGCAGTTACTCCCTAGCCGCAGATACGCAGTATTTT.

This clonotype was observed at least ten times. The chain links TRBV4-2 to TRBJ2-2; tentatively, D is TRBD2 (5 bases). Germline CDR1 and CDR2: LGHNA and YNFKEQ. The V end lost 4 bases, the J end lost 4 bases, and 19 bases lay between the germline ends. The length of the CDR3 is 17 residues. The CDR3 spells CASSRQFGLAGTGELFF. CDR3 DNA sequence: TGTGCCAGCAGCCGACAATTTGGACTGGCGGGCACCGGGGAGCTGTTTTTT.

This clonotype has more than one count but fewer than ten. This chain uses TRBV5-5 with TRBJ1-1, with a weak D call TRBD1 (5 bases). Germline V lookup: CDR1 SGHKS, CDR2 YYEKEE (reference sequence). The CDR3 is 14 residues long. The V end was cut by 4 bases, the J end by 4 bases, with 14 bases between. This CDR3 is CASSQNGGGTEAFF. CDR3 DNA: TGTGCCAGCAGCCAGAATGGGGGTGGCACTGAAGCTTTCTTT.

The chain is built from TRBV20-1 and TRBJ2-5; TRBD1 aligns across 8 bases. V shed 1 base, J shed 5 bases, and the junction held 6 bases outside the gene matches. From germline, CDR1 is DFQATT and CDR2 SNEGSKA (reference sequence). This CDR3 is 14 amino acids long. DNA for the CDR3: TGCAGTGCTAGAGGAACAGGGGGATGGGAGACCCAGTACTTC. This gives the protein CSARGTGGWETQYF.

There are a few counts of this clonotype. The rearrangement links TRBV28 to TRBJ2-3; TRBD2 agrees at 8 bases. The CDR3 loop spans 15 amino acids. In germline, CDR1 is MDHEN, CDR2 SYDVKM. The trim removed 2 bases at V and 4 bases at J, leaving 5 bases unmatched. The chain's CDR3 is CASSLSGSWSDTQYF. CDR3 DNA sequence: TGTGCCAGCAGTTTAAGCGGGAGCTGGTCAGATACGCAGTATTTT.

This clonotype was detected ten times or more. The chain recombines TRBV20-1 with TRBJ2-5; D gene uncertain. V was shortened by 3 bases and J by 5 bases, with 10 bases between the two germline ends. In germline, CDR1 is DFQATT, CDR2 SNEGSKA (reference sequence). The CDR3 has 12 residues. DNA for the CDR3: TGCAGTGCTAGTGACGGTTGGGAGACCCAGTACTTC. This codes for CSASDGWETQYF.

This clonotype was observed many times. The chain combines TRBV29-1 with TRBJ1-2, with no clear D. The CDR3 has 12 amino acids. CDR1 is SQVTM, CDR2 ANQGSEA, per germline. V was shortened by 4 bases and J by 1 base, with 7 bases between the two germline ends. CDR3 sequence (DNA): TGCAGCGTTGGAGCTGGTAACTATGGCTACACCTTC. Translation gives CSVGAGNYGYTF.

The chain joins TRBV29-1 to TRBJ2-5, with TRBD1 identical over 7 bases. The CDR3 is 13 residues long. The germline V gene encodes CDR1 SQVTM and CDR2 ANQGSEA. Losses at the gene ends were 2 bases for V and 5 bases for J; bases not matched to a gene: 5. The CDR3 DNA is TGCAGCGTTGAACCCGGACAGGCCGAGACCCAGTACTTC. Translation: CSVEPGQAETQYF.

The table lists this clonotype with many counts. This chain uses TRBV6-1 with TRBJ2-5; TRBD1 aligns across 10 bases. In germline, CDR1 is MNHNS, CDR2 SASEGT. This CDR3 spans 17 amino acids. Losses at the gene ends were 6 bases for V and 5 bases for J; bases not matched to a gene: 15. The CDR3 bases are TGTGCCAGCAGCCCCGGGACAGGGGTCTCGCGTGTCGAGACCCAGTACTTC. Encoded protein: CASSPGTGVSRVETQYF.

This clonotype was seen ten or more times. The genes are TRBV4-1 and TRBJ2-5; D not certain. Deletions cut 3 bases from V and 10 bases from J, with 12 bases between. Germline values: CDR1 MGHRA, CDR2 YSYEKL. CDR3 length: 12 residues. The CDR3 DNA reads TGCGCCAGCAGCCATGAACCCGGTAGCCAGTACTTC. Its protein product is CASSHEPGSQYF.

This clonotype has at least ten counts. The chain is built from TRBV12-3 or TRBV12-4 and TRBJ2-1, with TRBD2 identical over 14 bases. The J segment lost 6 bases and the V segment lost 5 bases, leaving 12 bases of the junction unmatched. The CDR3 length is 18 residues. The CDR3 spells CASSHGTSGGVSLNEQFF. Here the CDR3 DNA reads TGTGCCAGCAGTCATGGGACTAGCGGGGGAGTGTCGCTCAATGAGCAGTTCTTC.

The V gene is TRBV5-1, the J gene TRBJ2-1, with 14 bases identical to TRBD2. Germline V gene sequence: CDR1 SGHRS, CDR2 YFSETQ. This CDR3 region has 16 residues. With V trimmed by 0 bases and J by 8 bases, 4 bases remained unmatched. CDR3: CASSLGVTSGRDEQFF. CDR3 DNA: TGCGCCAGCAGCTTGGGGGTGACTAGCGGGAGGGATGAGCAGTTCTTC.

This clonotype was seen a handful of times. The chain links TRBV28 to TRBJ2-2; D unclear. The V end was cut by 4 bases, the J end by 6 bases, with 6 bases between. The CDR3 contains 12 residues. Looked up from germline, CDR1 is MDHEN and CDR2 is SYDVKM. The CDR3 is CASSSWSGELFF. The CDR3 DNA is TGTGCCAGCAGTTCTTGGTCCGGGGAGCTGTTTTTT.

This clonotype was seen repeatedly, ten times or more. The CDR3 region is CASSSGTGANVLTF. CDR3 coding DNA: TGTGCCAGCAGTTCCGGGACTGGGGCCAACGTCCTGACTTTC. V gene TRBV28 combines with J gene TRBJ2-6, with a possible D match to TRBD2 (5 bases). Germline CDR1 MDHEN, CDR2 SYDVKM. The CDR3 extends over 14 amino acids. V gave up 4 bases and J gave up 2 bases, with 6 bases separating them.

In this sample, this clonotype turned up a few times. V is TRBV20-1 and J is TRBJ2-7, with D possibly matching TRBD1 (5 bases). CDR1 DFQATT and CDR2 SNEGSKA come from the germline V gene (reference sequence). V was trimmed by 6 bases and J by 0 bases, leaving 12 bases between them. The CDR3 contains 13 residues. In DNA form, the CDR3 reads TGCAGTGCCAGGCGACAGCACTCCTACGAGCAGTACTTC. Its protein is CSARRQHSYEQYF.

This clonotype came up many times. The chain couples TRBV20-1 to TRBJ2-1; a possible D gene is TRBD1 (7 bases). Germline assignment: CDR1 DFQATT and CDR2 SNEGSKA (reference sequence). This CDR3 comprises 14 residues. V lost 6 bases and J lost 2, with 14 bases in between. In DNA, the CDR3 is TGCAGTGCGCTGACAGGGAGGCCCTACAATGAGCAGTTCTTC. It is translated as CSALTGRPYNEQFF.

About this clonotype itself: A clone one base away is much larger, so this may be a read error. The CDR3 nucleotides read TGTACCAGCAGTTATCGCATAGGACAGGCGAACACTGAAGCTTTCTTT. This codes for CTSSYRIGQANTEAFF. This chain joins TRBV6-5 and TRBJ1-1; 7 bases agree with TRBD1. Germline V gene sequence: CDR1 MNHEY, CDR2 SVGAGI. The CDR3 consists of 16 residues.

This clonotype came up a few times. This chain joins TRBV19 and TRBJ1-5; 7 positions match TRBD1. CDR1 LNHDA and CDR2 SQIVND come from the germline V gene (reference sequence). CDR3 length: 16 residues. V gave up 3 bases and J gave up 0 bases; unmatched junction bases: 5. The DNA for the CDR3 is TGTGCCAGTAGTATTTACGGGACAGCTAGCAATCAGCCCCAGCATTTT. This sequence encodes CASSIYGTASNQPQHF. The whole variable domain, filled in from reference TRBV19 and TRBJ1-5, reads DGGITQSPKYLFRKEGQNVTLSCEQNLNHDAMYWYRQDPGQGLRLIYYSQIVNDFQKGDIAEGYSVSREKKESFPLTVTSAQKNPTAFYLCASSIYGTASNQPQHFGDGTRLSIL.

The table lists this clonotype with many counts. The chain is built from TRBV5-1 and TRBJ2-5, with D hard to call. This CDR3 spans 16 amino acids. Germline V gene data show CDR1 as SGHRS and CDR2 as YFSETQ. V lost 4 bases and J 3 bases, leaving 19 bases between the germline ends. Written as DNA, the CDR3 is TGCGCCAGCAGCCCCAAACTGCGGTCGGGTGAAGAGACCCAGTACTTC. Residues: CASSPKLRSGEETQYF.

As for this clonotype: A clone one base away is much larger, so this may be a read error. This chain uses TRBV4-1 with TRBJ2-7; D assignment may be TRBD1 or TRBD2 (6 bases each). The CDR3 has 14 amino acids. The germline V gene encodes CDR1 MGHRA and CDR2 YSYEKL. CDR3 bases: TGCGCCAGCAGCCATAATGGGGGGCTTTACGAGCAGTCCTTC. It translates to CASSHNGGLYEQSF.

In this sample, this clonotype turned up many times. The CDR3 spells CASSYMPNEQFF. In DNA, the CDR3 is TGTGCCAGCAGTTATATGCCGAATGAGCAGTTCTTC. V is TRBV6-6 and J is TRBJ2-1, with D unresolved. V lost 3 bases and J lost 7, with 7 bases in between. This CDR3 is built from 12 residues. Looked up from germline, CDR1 is MNHNY and CDR2 is SVGAGI (reference sequence).

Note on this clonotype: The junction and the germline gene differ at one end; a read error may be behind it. The CDR3 loop is CASSLAGGEGVGTDTQYF. The CDR3 coding sequence is TGTGCCAGCAGTCTAGCGGGAGGGGAAGGTGTTGGCACAGATACGCAGTATTTT. The chain is built from TRBV12-3 or TRBV12-4 and TRBJ2-3, with 12 bases lining up with TRBD2. CDR3 length: 18 residues.

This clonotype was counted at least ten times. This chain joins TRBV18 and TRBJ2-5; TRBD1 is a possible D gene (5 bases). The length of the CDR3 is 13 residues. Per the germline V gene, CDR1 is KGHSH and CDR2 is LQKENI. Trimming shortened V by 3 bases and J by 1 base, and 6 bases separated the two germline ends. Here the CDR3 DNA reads TGTGCCAGCTCACCGGACATCCAAGAGACCCAGTACTTC. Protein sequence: CASSPDIQETQYF.

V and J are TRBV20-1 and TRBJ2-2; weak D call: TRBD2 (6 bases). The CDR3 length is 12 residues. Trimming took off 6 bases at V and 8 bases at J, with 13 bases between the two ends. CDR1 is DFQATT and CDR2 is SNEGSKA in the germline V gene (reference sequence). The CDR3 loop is CSARLDGGELFF. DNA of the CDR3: TGCAGTGCGAGACTAGATGGTGGGGAGCTGTTTTTT.

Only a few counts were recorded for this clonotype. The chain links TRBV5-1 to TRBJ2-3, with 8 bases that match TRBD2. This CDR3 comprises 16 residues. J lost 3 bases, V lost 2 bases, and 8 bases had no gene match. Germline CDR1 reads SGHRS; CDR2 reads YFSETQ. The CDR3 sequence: CASSFSGGRTTDTQYF. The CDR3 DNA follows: TGCGCCAGCAGCTTTTCCGGCGGGAGGACGACAGATACGCAGTATTTT. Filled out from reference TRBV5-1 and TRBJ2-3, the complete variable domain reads KAGVTQTPRYLIKTRGQQVTLSCSPISGHRSVSWYQQTPGQGLQFLFEYFSETQRNKGNFPGRFSGRQFSNSRSEMNVSTLELGDSALYLCASSFSGGRTTDTQYFGPGTRLTVL.

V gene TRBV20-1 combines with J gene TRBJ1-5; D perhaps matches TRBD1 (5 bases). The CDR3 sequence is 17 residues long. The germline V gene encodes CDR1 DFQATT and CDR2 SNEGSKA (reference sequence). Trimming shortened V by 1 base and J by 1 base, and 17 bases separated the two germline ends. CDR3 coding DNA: TGCAGTGCTAGAGGATTGTCGGAGGGGTTCAGCAATCAGCCCCAGCATTTT. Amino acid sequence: CSARGLSEGFSNQPQHF.

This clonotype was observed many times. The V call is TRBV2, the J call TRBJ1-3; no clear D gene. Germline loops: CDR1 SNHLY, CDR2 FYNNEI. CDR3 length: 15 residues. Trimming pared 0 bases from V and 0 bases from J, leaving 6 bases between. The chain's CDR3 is CASSEARHSGNTIYF. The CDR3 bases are TGTGCCAGCAGTGAAGCCAGACACTCTGGAAACACCATATATTTT.

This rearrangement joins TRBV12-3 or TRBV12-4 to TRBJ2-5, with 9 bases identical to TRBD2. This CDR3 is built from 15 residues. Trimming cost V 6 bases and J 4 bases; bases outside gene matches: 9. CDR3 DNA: TGTGCCAGCAGGCACGAGCGGGAGGTCCCAGAGACCCAGTACTTC. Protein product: CASRHEREVPETQYF.

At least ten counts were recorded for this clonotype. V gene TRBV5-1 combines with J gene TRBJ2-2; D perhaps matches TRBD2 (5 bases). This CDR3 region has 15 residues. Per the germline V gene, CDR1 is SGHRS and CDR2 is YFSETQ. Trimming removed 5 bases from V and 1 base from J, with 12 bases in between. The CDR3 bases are TGCGCCAGCAGGGTGACCAGCGGGAACACCGGGGAGCTGTTTTTT. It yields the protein CASRVTSGNTGELFF.

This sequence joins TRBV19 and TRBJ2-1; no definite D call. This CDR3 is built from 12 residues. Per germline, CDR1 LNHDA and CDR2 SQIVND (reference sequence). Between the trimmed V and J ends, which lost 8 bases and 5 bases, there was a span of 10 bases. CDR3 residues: CASQRGNNEQFF. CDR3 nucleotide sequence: TGTGCCAGTCAACGTGGAAACAATGAGCAGTTCTTC. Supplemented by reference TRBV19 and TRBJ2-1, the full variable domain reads DGGITQSPKYLFRKEGQNVTLSCEQNLNHDAMYWYRQDPGQGLRLIYYSQIVNDFQKGDIAEGYSVSREKKESFPLTVTSAQKNPTAFYLCASQRGNNEQFFGPGTRLTVL.